These T cell receptor beta chains were read from a single sample in a study of blood T cell repertoires in COVID-19. Profiling relied on immunoSEQ multiplex PCR, and the TCRdb table lists in-frame clones only, not all of them. The sample holds 100,000 to 150,000 clones, more than 70% seen once. The sample taken for sequencing was peripheral blood. Receptor source: a woman between 55 and 75 years old with acute or convalescent COVID-19. Both conserved end residues are part of each CDR3.

V	J	CDR3
TRBV5-6	TRBJ1-1	CASSLALTGMQNTEAFF
TRBV10-3	TRBJ1-1	CAIRGMTGKGTEAFF
TRBV30	TRBJ1-6	CASEQARNSPLHF
TRBV19	TRBJ2-4	CASSPRPGTSGLAKNIQYF
TRBV6-1	TRBJ1-1	CASSDRQGVGTEAFF
TRBV7-9	TRBJ1-1	CASSSSLGQGVTEAFF
TRBV5-1	TRBJ1-3	CASSLWGTTGDSGNTIYF
TRBV12-3/TRBV12-4	TRBJ2-3	CASSFWRTDTQYF
TRBV5-1	TRBJ2-5	CASSSSQGPRETQYF
TRBV5-4	TRBJ1-6	CASSLALPGASYSPLHF
TRBV27	TRBJ1-4	CASKIRSGGLTNEKLFF
TRBV10-2	TRBJ2-4	CASSDAAGVGNIQYF
TRBV12-5	TRBJ1-2	CASGTLDRGPYGYTF
TRBV2	TRBJ2-1	CLSRRGAGVSHEQFF
TRBV30	TRBJ2-5	CAWRGGLAQETQYF
TRBV30	TRBJ2-7	CALTTGTGSYEQYF
TRBV4-2	TRBJ2-7	CASSQFAGTGVEQYF
TRBV27	TRBJ2-7	CASSSIGAFHEQYF
TRBV30	TRBJ1-5	CAWKASGNQPQHF
TRBV5-1	TRBJ1-5	CASSLEGGVQPQHF
TRBV7-3	TRBJ2-2	CASSQMGQGGTGELFF
TRBV19	TRBJ2-5	CATSWNRDETQYF
TRBV6-2/TRBV6-3	TRBJ2-3	CASSYLILTDTQYF
TRBV3-1/TRBV3-2	TRBJ1-1	CASSQEGRTEAFF
TRBV2	TRBJ2-3	CASSGGGGRITDTQYF
TRBV28	TRBJ1-2	CASSLAGGIYGYTF
TRBV11-3	TRBJ2-1	CASSIRPSGSKQPEQFF
TRBV19	TRBJ2-6	CASREAGSSGANVLTF
TRBV29-1	TRBJ1-6	CSVSTGASNSPLHF
TRBV11-2	TRBJ2-3	CASSLVGGDTQYF
TRBV28	TRBJ2-7	CATRTESPYEQYF
TRBV7-3	TRBJ1-1	CASSLGGRTEAFF
TRBV6-5	TRBJ1-5	CASSSRQGGNQPQHF
TRBV5-1	TRBJ2-2	CASSLRQTTGELFF
TRBV18	TRBJ1-2	CASSSRDSGYTF
TRBV7-8	TRBJ1-1	CASSPRDRVGYTEAFF
TRBV2	TRBJ1-2	CASRPNSDRSYGYTF
TRBV4-1	TRBJ2-3	CASSRLAGGETDTQYF
TRBV6-5	TRBJ1-6	CASILYPGSPLHF
TRBV24-1	TRBJ2-1	CATNDPRVSYNEQFF
TRBV19	TRBJ2-6	CASSITSGRSGANVLTF
TRBV5-1	TRBJ1-2	CASSLDLTGEILGYTF
TRBV2	TRBJ1-1	CASRGTANTEAFF
TRBV28	TRBJ2-1	CASTGGLGYNEQFF
TRBV15	TRBJ2-2	CATGTLAGGATGELFF